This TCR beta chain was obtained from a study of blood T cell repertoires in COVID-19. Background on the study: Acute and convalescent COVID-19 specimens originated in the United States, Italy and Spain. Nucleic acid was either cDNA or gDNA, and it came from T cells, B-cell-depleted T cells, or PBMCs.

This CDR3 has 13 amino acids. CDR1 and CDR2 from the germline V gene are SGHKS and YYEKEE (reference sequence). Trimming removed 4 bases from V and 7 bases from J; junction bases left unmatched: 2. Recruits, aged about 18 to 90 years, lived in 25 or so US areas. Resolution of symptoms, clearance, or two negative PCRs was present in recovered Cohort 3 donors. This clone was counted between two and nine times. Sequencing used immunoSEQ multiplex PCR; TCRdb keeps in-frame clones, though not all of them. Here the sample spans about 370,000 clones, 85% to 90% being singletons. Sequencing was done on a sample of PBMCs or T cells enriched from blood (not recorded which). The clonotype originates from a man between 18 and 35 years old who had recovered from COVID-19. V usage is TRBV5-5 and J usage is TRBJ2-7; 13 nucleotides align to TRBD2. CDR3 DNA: TGTGCCAGCAGCCCGGGACTAGCGGGGGAGCAGTACTTC. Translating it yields CASSPGLAGEQYF.